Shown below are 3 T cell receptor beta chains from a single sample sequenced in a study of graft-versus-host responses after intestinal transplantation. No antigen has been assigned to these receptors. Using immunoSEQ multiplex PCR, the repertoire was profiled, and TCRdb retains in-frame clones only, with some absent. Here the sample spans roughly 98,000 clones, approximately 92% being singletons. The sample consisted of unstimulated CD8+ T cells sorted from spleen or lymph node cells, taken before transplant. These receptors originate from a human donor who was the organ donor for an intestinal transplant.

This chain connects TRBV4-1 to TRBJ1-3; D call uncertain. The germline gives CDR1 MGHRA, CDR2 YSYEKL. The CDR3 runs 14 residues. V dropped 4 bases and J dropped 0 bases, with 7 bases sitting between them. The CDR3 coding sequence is TGCGCCAGCAGCCTTACATTCTCTGGAAACACCATATATTTT. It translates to CASSLTFSGNTIYF.

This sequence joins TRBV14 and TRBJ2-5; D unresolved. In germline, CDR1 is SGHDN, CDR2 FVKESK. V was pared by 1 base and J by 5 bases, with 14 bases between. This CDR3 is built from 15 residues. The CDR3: CASSQVLGTMETQYF. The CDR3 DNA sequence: TGTGCCAGCAGCCAAGTCCTGGGCACCATGGAGACCCAGTACTTC.

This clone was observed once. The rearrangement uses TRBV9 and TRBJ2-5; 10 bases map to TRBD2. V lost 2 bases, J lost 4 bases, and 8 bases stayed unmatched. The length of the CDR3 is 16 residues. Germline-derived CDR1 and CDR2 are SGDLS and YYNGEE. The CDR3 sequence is CASSVLAGGNGETQYF. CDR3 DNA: TGTGCCAGCAGCGTTTTAGCGGGGGGTAATGGAGAGACCCAGTACTTC.